The rows below give T cell receptor beta chains drawn from one sample of a study of post-analysis software for immune sequencing data. TCRdb re-called the PCR reads through MiXCR, storing one row per CDR3 protein. The sample shows 750,000 to 900,000 distinct CDR3 sequences, roughly 50% of them seen only once. The sequenced sample was blood. Source of these receptors: a girl between 10 and 17 years old with multiple sclerosis. Each CDR3 is given with its conserved first and last residue. D genes are given only for firm matches. Clone size appears in some rows only: once, few, many, or a class for an expanded clone.

d_gene	v_gene	abundance	j_gene	CDR3nt	CDR3aa
-	TRBV6-5	-	TRBJ1-1	TGTGCCAGCAGTTACGGGGGGGGGCGAGGGTACGATGAAGCTTTCTTT	CASSYGGGRGYDEAFF
TRBD2	TRBV7-2	many	TRBJ2-7	TGTGCCAGCAGCTCCGGGTTAGCGGGATCCTACGAGCAGTACTTC	CASSSGLAGSYEQYF
-	TRBV14	-	TRBJ2-5	TGTGCCAGCAGTCCAGGGGACGTGGAACTAGAGACCCAGTACTTC	CASSPGDVELETQYF
TRBD2	TRBV24-1	once	TRBJ2-1	TGTGCCACCAGCGCGCTAGCGGACTCCTACAATGAGCAGTTCTTC	CATSALADSYNEQFF
-	TRBV20-1	-	TRBJ2-5	TGCAGTGCTCCCGAGACAGGTGGGGTGAAAGAGACCCAGTACTTC	CSAPETGGVKETQYF
TRBD1	TRBV4-2	few	TRBJ1-6	TGTGCCAGCAGCCAAGGGACAGGGAGCTCCTATAATTCACCCCTCCACTTT	CASSQGTGSSYNSPLHF
-	TRBV7-3	once	TRBJ2-5	TGTGCCAGCAGCTTAAGTGAAGGTCTTGGGGAGCAGTACTTC	CASSLSEGLGEQYF
-	TRBV12-3/TRBV12-4	-	TRBJ2-4	TGTGCCAGCAGTTTCCCGGACAGGGAGCGGGGCGCTCAGTACTTC	CASSFPDRERGAQYF
-	TRBV7-9	-	TRBJ1-1	TGTGCCAGCAGCTTAATAGTAGGGTTTCGGACTGAAGCTTTCTTT	CASSLIVGFRTEAFF
-	TRBV10-3	-	TRBJ1-2	TGTGCCATCGAAGCGGACGGAAGAAATCACTATGGCTACACCTTC	CAIEADGRNHYGYTF
TRBD2	TRBV6-4	-	TRBJ2-3	TGTGCCAGCAGTGAAGACACTAGCGGCATAGATACGCAGTATTTT	CASSEDTSGIDTQYF
-	TRBV29-1	-	TRBJ2-7	TGCAGCGTTGAAGTTTTGGGGATCATCGACGAGCAGTACTTC	CSVEVLGIIDEQYF
TRBD2	TRBV24-1	-	TRBJ2-3	TGTGCCACCAGTGATGGCGGACTAGCGGGAGACGGAGATACGCAGTATTTT	CATSDGGLAGDGDTQYF
-	TRBV25-1	few	TRBJ2-7	TGTGCCAGCAGTACCGGGACCCACGTCGGATACGAGCAGTACTTC	CASSTGTHVGYEQYF
TRBD1	TRBV7-9	-	TRBJ2-4	TGTGCCAGCAGCCCTTCCGGGCAGGTGGGACAGGACTTC	CASSPSGQVGQDF
-	TRBV12-3/TRBV12-4	-	TRBJ2-7	TGTGCCAGCACCCTGGGGTACAATGAGCAGTACTTC	CASTLGYNEQYF
-	TRBV7-2	-	TRBJ1-5	TGTGCCAGCAGCTGGGGTAGTAGCAATCAGCCCCAGCATTTT	CASSWGSSNQPQHF
-	TRBV29-1	few	TRBJ1-1	TGCAGCGCAGAAAGGGGGAACACTGAAGCTTTCTTT	CSAERGNTEAFF